The 10 T cell receptor beta chains presented below share a single source sample, sequenced in a study of cytomegalovirus exposure and HLA in healthy donors (dated by TCRdb to the late 2010s). Receptor amplification or capture employed the immunoSEQ multiplex PCR assay. The multiplex PCR relied on a mix of 60 forward primers for TCR Vbeta segments and 13 reverse primers for TCR Jbeta segments. TCRdb mirrors the immuneACCESS table, restricted to in-frame sequences. Some clones are absent from its copies; in checked studies, under half trace to an unresolved V gene, and the reason for the others is unknown. The sample table holds about 180,000 clones, of which roughly four fifths were seen once. 2.2% of the sample lies in the top ten. The material sequenced was PBMCs. These receptors originate from a woman in her twenties or thirties in good health and CMV-seronegative.

Regarding this clone: At one of its ends the junction is not consistent with the germline gene, which may arise from a read error. The chain carries TRBV7-2 and TRBJ2-6, with a possible D match to TRBD1 (5 bases). The CDR3 is made up of 17 amino acids. The germline V gene has CDR1 SGHTA and CDR2 FQGNSA. The CDR3 sequence is CASSLVTAPSGANGLTF. The CDR3 nucleotides read TGTGCCAGCAGCTTAGTTACAGCCCCTTCTGGGGCCAACGGCCTGACTTTC.

The chain uses TRBV5-1 and TRBJ1-1, with 7 bases lining up with TRBD1. The CDR3 runs 14 residues. Germline CDR1 and CDR2: SGHRS and YFSETQ. Trimming removed 4 bases from V and 1 base from J; junction bases left unmatched: 4. CDR3 nucleotide sequence: TGCGCCAGCAGCGTGGGACAGTCGAACACTGAAGCTTTCTTT. Translated, it gives CASSVGQSNTEAFF.

The rearrangement links TRBV27 to TRBJ2-1; D might be TRBD2 (5 bases). The CDR3 is made up of 14 amino acids. Trimming removed 2 bases from V and 4 bases from J, with 9 bases in between. From germline, CDR1 is MNHEY and CDR2 SMNVEV (reference sequence). The CDR3 region has the DNA TGTGCCAGCAGTTTACGGGGTTCTTACAATGAGCAGTTCTTC. This encodes CASSLRGSYNEQFF.

Regarding this clone: This CDR3 is also generated by other DNA sequences in the sample. This sequence joins TRBV5-1 and TRBJ2-1, with D unclear. Germline V gives CDR1 SGHRS, CDR2 YFSETQ. This CDR3 contains 14 residues. Trimming pared 6 bases from V and 5 bases from J, leaving 15 bases between. This CDR3 is CASTISPGHNEQFF. As DNA, the CDR3 is TGCGCCAGCACCATTTCTCCAGGCCACAATGAGCAGTTCTTC.

This chain links TRBV9 with TRBJ2-5; a weak D match, TRBD1 (6 bases). The germline V gene encodes CDR1 SGDLS and CDR2 YYNGEE. Trimming pared 0 bases from V and 7 bases from J, leaving 22 bases between. The CDR3 has 17 residues. CDR3 region: CASSVGPQTGPEGTQYF. The CDR3 DNA sequence: TGTGCCAGCAGCGTAGGCCCCCAGACAGGCCCCGAAGGGACCCAGTACTTC.

The rearrangement uses TRBV5-4 and TRBJ2-1, with a tentative D call TRBD2 (6 bases). The V end lost 2 bases, the J end lost 3 bases, and 15 bases lay between the germline ends. The CDR3 consists of 16 residues. CDR1 and CDR2 (germline): SGHNT, YYREEE (reference sequence). The CDR3 is CASSLGSPSDYNEQFF. The CDR3 nucleotides are TGTGCCAGCAGCTTAGGGTCGCCTAGCGACTACAATGAGCAGTTCTTC.

This clone was recorded only once. The chain employs TRBV5-4 and TRBJ2-4, with 10 nucleotides matching TRBD2. The CDR3 is made up of 14 amino acids. Germline CDR1 is SGHNT and CDR2 is YYREEE (reference sequence). V shed 4 bases and J 8 bases; nucleotides not matched to a gene: 6. CDR3 nucleotides: TGTGCCAGCAGCGAGCGGGAGGGCCCGGACATTCAGTACTTC. Translating it yields CASSEREGPDIQYF.

The J gene is TRBJ2-7, the V gene TRBV28; 10 nucleotides match TRBD1. Germline trimming cut 0 bases from V and 5 bases from J; bases unmatched to any gene: 4. In germline, CDR1 is MDHEN, CDR2 SYDVKM. The CDR3 is made up of 15 amino acids. CDR3 protein: CASSLWGTGEDEQYF. The CDR3 nucleotides are TGTGCCAGCAGTTTATGGGGGACAGGGGAGGACGAGCAGTACTTC.

The V and J genes are TRBV14 and TRBJ1-3; a weak D match, TRBD1 (6 bases). Trimming stripped 0 bases from V and 2 bases from J, with 11 bases between. This CDR3 comprises 16 residues. Germline assignment: CDR1 SGHDN and CDR2 FVKESK. The CDR3 here is CASSQERPGAGNTIYF. CDR3 nucleotides: TGTGCCAGCAGCCAAGAGCGGCCAGGGGCTGGAAACACCATATATTTT.

This clone has a single count. The V call is TRBV11-2, the J call TRBJ1-1; 8 nucleotides match TRBD1. J lost 6 bases, V lost 5 bases, and 5 bases had no gene match. The germline V gene encodes CDR1 SGHAT and CDR2 FQNNGV. CDR3 size: 13 residues. The CDR3 loop is CASSVQGASEAFF. The CDR3 DNA follows: TGTGCCAGCAGCGTCCAGGGGGCCTCTGAAGCTTTCTTT.